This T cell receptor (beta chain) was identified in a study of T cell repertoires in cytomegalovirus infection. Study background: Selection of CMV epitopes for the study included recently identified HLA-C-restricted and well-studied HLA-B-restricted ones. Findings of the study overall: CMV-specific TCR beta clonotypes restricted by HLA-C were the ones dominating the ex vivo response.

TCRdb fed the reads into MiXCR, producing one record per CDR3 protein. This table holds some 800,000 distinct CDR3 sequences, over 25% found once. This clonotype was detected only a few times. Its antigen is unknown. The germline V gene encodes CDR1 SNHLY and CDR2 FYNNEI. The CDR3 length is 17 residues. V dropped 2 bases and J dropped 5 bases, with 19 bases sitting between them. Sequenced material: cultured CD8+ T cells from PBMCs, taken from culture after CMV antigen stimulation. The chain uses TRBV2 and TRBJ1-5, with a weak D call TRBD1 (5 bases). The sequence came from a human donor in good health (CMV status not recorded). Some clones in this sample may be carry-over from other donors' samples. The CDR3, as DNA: TGTGCCAGCAGTGAATGGTTAGGGGAGATGGAGTATCAGCCCCAGCATTTT. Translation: CASSEWLGEMEYQPQHF.